This entry describes one TCR beta chain. This clonotype has only a few counts. No base-level quality is on record; no much larger clone is a single base apart. Synthesis of TCR cDNA relied on 5'RACE template switching, a step that introduced a universal primer site along with unique molecular identifiers. cDNA synthesis was primed from both the TCR alpha and TCR beta constant segments. Libraries were amplified in two PCR steps, with sample barcodes and sequencing adapters added in the second step. Libraries were sequenced on Illumina HiSeq 2500 (2x100 bp) or NovaSeq (2x150 bp). The authors processed their data as follows. Demultiplexing of reads and collapsing into UMI consensus sequences were performed with MIGEC, and V(D)J alignment was carried out with MiXCR. Vaccine-responding clonotypes were defined with edgeR using replicate PBMC samples, requiring FDR below 0.01 and a log2 fold change above 5 up to day 15. CD4 or CD8 identity was assigned to each bulk clonotype according to whether the clonotype was present at higher abundance in the sequenced CD4 repertoire or the sequenced CD8 repertoire. Clonotypes enriched at least 10-fold in dextramer-positive versus dextramer-negative fractions were classed as NS4B-specific, and CD4-biased clonotypes were left out. TCRdb trimmed the raw reads at Q25, called clones with MiXCR and kept productive beta chains. Under each unique CDR3 protein, matching rows form one entry showing the most common genes and DNA. The V and J calls and clone size are TCRdb's, not the authors'. This sample holds just under 85,000 distinct CDR3 sequences; about an eighth were observed only once. Roughly 24% of the sample is in the top ten clones.

The entry originates in a study of T cells after yellow fever vaccination (dated by TCRdb to the late 2010s). For the wider study: Libraries from fractions with low cell numbers were prepared with the SMART-Seq v4 Ultra Low Input RNA kit. Two healthy male donors made up the cohort, one aged 18 to 30 years and the other aged 30 to 40 years. Blood samples were taken at several timepoints before and after primary and secondary immunization, and bulk PBMC replicates and cell subsets were isolated. To follow T-cell clones before and after both primary and booster YFV17D yellow fever vaccination, bulk TCR alpha and beta repertoires underwent longitudinal sequencing. Summary of the overall study and its limitations: A small share of clonotypes was detected in both CD4 and CD8 compartments, with the overlap likely arising from convergent recombination. FACS-sorted repertoires could contain abundant contaminating clonotypes from the bulk population, so computational filtering was required. After the booster, most clones that had expanded after primary vaccination were detected again (approximately 95% of CD4 and around nine tenths of CD8), suggesting broad maintenance of memory. The secondary T-cell response was weaker than the primary response but faster, peaking on day 5 instead of day 15. Because the study included only a couple of donors, the extent to which the findings can be generalized is limited.

According to the germline V gene (reference sequence), CDR1 reads MNHEY and CDR2 reads SMNVEV. Reading from cysteine to phenylalanine, the CDR3 counts 16 amino acids. The CDR3 DNA has 48 bases and is translated from base 1. Relative to germline, V is 5 bases shorter and J is 0 bases shorter, with 15 bases between their ends. The treatment or condition label of this sample denotes: live attenuated yellow fever vaccine strain. PBMCs were isolated from peripheral blood using a standard Ficoll-Paque protocol. Epitope-specific CD8 T cells were sorted with a dextramer loaded with the yellow fever NS4B epitope peptide, together with anti-CD3 and anti-CD8 staining. RNA was extracted with TriZol from bulk PBMCs, CD4 and CD8 fractions, and dextramer-positive and dextramer-negative fractions.

The receptor was isolated from a man in his late teens or twenties who received the YFV17D yellow fever vaccine. The material was CD8+ T cells not binding an NS4B(214-222) dextramer, sorted from PBMCs, obtained roughly 20 days after the first yellow fever vaccination. Reading the label with the study, this specimen's cell subset or site is: NS4B epitope dextramer-negative CD8 T cells. The V gene is TRBV27 and the J gene is TRBJ2-3, with TRBD1 tentatively as D gene (6 bases match). The CDR3 region has the sequence CASSPRQAHSTDTQYF. The DNA sequence follows: TGTGCCAGCAGTCCCCGACAGGCGCACAGCACAGATACGCAGTATTTT.